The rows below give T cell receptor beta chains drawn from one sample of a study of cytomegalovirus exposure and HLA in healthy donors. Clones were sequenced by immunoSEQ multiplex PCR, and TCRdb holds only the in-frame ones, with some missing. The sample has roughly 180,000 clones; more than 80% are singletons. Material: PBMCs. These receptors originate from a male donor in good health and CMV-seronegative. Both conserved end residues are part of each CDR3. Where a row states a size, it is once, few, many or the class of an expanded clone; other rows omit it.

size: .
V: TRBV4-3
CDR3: CASSQDRGEKLFF

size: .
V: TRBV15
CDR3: CATSRDPAGGSGANVLTF

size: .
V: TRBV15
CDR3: CATSRGTGIAGNTIYF

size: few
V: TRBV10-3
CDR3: CAISSTRDEQFF

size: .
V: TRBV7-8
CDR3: CASSSQIYAGDSNQPQHF

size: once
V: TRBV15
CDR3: CATRAPSLTDTQYF

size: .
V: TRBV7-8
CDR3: CASSLGPSEQPQHF

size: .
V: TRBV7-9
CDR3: CASSSPGLAGADEQFF

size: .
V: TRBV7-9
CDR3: CASSLAALEQYF

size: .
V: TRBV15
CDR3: CATSRVQSYGYTF

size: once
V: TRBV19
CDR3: CASRGEKLFF

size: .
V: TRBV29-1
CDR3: CSVEEGGETQYF

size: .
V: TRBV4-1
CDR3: CASSMTSGIGDTQYF

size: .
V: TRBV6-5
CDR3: CASSYSLQGASGYTF

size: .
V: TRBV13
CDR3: CASSLRQSNYGYTF

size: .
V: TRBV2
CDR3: CASSVGQGARRETQYF

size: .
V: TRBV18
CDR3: CASSPDGGAADTQYF

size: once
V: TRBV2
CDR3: CASSLMAMGQATYNSPLHF

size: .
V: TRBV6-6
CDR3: CASSYSADRQPQHF

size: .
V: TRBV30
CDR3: CAWSVWTDGNSPLHF

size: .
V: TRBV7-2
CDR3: CASSLGTSGLTDTQYF

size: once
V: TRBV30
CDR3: CAWSVWQAQIGIQYF

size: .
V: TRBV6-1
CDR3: CASTYSLPYNEQFF

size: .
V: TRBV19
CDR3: CASKVREGPNEQFF

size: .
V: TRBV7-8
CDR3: CASSLAGVAGVTDTQYF

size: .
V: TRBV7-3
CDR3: CASSEAPNTEAFF

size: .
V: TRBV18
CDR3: CASSPTGSDTQYF

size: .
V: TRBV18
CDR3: CASSPLSRYGELFF

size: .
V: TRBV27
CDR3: CASSFRGPSGRETQYF

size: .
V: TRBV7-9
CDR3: CASSRGRGGNSYEQYF

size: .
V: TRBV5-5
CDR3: CASSFQSTNEKLFF

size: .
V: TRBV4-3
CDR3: CASSQGLAGAYNEQFF

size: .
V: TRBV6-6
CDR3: CASSPTGPGGGYTF

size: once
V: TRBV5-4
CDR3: CASSRGRSYEQYF

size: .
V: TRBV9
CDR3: CASSPRDRGYEQYF

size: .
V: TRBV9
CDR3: CASSVVGQGANEQFF

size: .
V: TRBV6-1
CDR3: CASNHRGAGELFF

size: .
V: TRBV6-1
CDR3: CASSGDTSNTEAFF

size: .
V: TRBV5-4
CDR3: CASSLPGQGTDTQYF

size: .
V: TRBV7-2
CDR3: CASSLSGDRGGYTF

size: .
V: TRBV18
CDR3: CASSPPSGSEQYF

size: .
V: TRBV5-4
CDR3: CASSTPGGGGGTQYF

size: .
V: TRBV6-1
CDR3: CASSEADRFYGYTF

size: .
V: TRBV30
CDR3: CAWRTSGGYQETQYF

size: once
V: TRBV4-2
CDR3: CASSPLIAGFGETQYF

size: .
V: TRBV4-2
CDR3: CASSQDSGTGAQETQYF

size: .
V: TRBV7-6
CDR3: CASSLGAGGGYGYTF

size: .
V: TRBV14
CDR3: CASSPPFRGLDTYNEQFF